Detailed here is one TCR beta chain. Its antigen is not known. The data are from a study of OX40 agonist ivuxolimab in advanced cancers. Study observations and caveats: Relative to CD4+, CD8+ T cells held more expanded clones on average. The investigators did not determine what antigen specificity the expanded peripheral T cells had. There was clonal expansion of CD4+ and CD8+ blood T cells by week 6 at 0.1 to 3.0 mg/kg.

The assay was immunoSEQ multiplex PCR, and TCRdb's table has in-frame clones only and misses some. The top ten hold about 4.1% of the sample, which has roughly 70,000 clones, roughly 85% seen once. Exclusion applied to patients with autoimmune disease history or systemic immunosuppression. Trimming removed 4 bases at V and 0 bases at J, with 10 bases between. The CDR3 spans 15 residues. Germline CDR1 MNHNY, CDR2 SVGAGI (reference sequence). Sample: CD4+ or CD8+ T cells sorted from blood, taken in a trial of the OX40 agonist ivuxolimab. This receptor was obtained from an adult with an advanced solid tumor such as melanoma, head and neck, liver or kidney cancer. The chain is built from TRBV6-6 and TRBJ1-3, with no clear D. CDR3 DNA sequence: TGTGCCAGCAGTTGGAGTCTGAGCTCTGGAAACACCATATATTTT. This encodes CASSWSLSSGNTIYF.